The clone carrying this T cell receptor (beta chain) was seen ten or more times. The J segment lost 3 bases and the V segment lost 6 bases, leaving 8 bases of the junction unmatched. Germline V lookup: CDR1 SGHAT, CDR2 FQNNGV. This CDR3 contains 15 residues. Time point given: before trial treatment. The entry originates in a study of low-dose radiotherapy and immunotherapy resistance in tumors. TRAV- and TRBV-specific primers primed first-strand cDNA, covering alpha and beta chains. For amplifying TCRs, the PCR ran for approximately 21 cycles with Phusion, which was used together with a constant-region primer and the adapter on the V primers. TCRdb processed the reads anew with MiXCR; each CDR3 protein has one entry. Of about 82,000 distinct CDR3 sequences listed, 15% to 20% were seen once; the top ten hold less than 6%.

The receptor was isolated from a male donor with prostate cancer. The V gene is TRBV11-2, the J gene TRBJ2-7, with 10 bases matching TRBD1. The sequences come from PBMCs, collected before treatment. CDR3 sequence reads: CASRLPGQGRYEQYF. In DNA, the CDR3 is TGTGCCAGCAGACTTCCGGGACAGGGGCGCTACGAGCAGTACTTC.